Only a few counts were recorded for the clone carrying this T cell receptor (beta chain). This entry belongs to a study of patients and donors after allogeneic stem cell transplantation. TCRdb re-derived calls from the RT-PCR reads in MiXCR, one entry per CDR3 protein. The sample records roughly 960,000 distinct CDR3 sequences, roughly 17% being singletons. The sequencing sample was made of blood, either unsorted or a sorted T cell fraction (not recorded which). The TCR originated in a human donor who was either an allogeneic HSCT recipient or a stem cell or donor lymphocyte infusion donor (not recorded which). It is not recorded whose cells these are; they may come from a transplant donor.

The CDR3 loop reads CATSRSKYNEQFF. The CDR3, as DNA: TGTGCCACCAGCAGATCCAAATACAATGAGCAGTTCTTC. This chain connects TRBV15 to TRBJ2-1; D is ambiguous. Looked up from germline, CDR1 is LNHNV and CDR2 is YYDKDF (reference sequence). The CDR3 length is 13 residues. Trimming removed 2 bases at V and 4 bases at J, with 6 bases between.